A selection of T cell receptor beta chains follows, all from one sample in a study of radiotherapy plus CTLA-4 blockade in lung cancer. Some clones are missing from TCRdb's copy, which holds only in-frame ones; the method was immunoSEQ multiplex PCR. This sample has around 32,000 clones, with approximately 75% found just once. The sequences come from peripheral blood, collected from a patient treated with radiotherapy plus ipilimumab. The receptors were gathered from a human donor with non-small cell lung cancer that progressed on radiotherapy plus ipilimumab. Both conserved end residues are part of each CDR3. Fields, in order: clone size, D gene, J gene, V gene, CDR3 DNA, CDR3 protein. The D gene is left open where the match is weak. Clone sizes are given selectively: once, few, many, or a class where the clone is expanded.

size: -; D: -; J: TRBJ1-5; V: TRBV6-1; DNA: TGTGCCAGCGGAAACAGGGACCAGCCCCAGCATTTT; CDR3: CASGNRDQPQHF
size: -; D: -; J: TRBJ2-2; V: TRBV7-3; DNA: TGTGCCAGCAGCTTAACGGGGCATCCGAACACCGGGGAGCTGTTTTTT; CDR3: CASSLTGHPNTGELFF
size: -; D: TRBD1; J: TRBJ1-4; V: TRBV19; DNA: TGTGCCAGTAGTACCCGGACAGGGGTTGATGAAAAACTGTTTTTT; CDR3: CASSTRTGVDEKLFF
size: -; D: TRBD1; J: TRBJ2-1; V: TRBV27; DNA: TGTGCCAGCGGCGACAGGGCCAATGAGCAGTTCTTC; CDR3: CASGDRANEQFF
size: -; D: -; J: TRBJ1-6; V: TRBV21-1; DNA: TGTGCCAGCAGTGATGGCAGGGGGACCTATAATTCACCCCTCCACTTT; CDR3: CASSDGRGTYNSPLHF
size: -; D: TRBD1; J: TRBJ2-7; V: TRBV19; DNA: TGTGCCAGTACTCCGGGGGACAGGGTCACCTACGAGCAGTACTTC; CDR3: CASTPGDRVTYEQYF
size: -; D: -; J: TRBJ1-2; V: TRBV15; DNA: TGTGCCACCAGCAGAGGGACTGGACGAAGCTACACCTTC; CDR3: CATSRGTGRSYTF
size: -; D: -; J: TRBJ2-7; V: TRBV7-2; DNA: TGTGCCAGCAGCGCCTCTCGCGGCTCCTACGAGCAGTACTTC; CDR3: CASSASRGSYEQYF
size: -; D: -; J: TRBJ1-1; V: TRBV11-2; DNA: TGTGCCAGCAGCTTAGGGCAGCTGCTATTGAGGACTGAAGCTTTCTTT; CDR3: CASSLGQLLLRTEAFF
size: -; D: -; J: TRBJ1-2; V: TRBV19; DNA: TGTGCCAGTAGTATAGTGGCCCACGCTAACTATGGCTACACCTTC; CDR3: CASSIVAHANYGYTF
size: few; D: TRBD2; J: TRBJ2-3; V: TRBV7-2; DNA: TGTGCCAGCAGCTTAGAAGGCGGGGGGAATACGCAGTATTTT; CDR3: CASSLEGGGNTQYF
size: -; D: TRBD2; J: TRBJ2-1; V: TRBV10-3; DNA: TGTGCCATCAGAAAACTAGCGGGGGGTACCAATGAGCAGTTCTTC; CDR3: CAIRKLAGGTNEQFF
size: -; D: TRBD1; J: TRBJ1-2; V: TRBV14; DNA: TGTGCCAGCAGCCCCGGGACAGGGTTTTTTTGGGGCTACACCTTC; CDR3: CASSPGTGFFWGYTF
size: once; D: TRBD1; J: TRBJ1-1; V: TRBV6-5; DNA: TGTGCCAGCAACCCGGGACAGGTCATGAACACTGAAGCTTTCTTT; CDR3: CASNPGQVMNTEAFF
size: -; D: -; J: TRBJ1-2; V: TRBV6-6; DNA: TGTGCCAGCAGGAACAGGGAAGGAGACTATGGCTACACCTTC; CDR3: CASRNREGDYGYTF
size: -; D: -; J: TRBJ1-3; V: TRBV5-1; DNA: TGCGCCAGCAGCAGAGTGGACAGTTTTGAGGCTGGAAACACCATATATTTT; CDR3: CASSRVDSFEAGNTIYF
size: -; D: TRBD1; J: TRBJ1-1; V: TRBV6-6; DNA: TGTGCCAGCAGTTACTCGACAGGGAAGTCTGAAGCTTTCTTT; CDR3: CASSYSTGKSEAFF
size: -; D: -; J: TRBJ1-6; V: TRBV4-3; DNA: TGCGCCAGCAGCCAAGAACGGGGTTCACCCCTCCACTTT; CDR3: CASSQERGSPLHF
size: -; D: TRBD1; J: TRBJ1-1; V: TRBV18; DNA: TGTGCCAGCTCACAGCTATCGGACAGGAGTTCCGCTTTCTTT; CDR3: CASSQLSDRSSAFF
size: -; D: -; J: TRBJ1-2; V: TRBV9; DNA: TGTGCCGGCAGCACCCAGGGAGGAGGAAACTATGGCTACACCTTC; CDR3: CAGSTQGGGNYGYTF
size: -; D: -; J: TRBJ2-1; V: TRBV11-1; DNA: TGTGCCAGCAGCTTAGCCCTCACCCGGAATGAGCAGTTCTTC; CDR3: CASSLALTRNEQFF
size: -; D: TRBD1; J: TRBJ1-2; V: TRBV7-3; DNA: TGTGCCAGCAGCCGCCAGGGGGACTATGGCTACACCTTC; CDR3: CASSRQGDYGYTF
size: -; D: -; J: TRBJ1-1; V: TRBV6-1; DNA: TGTGCCAGCAGTGACCGTCCTGAAGCTTTCTTT; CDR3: CASSDRPEAFF
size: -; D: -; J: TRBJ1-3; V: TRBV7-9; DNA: TGTGCCAGCATCGTGACGGGGGACTCTGGAAACACCATATATTTT; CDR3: CASIVTGDSGNTIYF
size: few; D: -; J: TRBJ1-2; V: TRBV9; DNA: TGTGCCAGCAGCGTAGCCGAAGGGACTGGTGGCTACACCTTC; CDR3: CASSVAEGTGGYTF
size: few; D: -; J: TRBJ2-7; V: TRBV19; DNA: TGTGCCAGTAGTAGACAGGAGAGGACCTACGAGCAGTACTTC; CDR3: CASSRQERTYEQYF
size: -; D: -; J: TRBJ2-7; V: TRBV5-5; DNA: TGTGCCAGCAGTGAGGGCCCCTACGAGCAGTACTTC; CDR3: CASSEGPYEQYF
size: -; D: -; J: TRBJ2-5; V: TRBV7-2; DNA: TGTGCCAGCAGCTTTTCCACAGGACAAGAGACCCAGTACTTC; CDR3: CASSFSTGQETQYF
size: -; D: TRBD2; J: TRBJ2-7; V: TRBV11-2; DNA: TGTGCCAGCAGTTATGCAATACTAGCGGACTCCTACGAGCAGTACTTC; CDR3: CASSYAILADSYEQYF